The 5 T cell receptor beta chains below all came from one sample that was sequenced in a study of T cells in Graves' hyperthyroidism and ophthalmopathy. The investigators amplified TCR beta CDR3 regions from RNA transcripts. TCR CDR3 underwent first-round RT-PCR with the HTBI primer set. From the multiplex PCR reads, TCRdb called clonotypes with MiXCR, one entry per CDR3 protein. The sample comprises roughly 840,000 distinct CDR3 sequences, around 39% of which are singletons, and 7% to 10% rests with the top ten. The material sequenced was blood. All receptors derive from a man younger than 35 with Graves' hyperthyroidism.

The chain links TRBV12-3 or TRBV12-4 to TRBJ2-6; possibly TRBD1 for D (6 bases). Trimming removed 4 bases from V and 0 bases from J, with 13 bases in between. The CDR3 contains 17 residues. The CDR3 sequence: CASSSTDSFSGANVLTF. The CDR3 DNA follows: TGTGCCAGCAGTTCCACGGACAGCTTCTCTGGGGCCAACGTCCTGACTTTC.

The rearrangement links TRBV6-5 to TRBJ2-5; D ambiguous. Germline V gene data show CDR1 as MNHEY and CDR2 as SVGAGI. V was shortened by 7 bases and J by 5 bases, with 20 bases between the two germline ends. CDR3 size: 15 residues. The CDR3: CASTGSNTFKETQYF. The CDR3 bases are TGTGCCAGCACAGGCAGTAACACCTTCAAGGAGACCCAGTACTTC.

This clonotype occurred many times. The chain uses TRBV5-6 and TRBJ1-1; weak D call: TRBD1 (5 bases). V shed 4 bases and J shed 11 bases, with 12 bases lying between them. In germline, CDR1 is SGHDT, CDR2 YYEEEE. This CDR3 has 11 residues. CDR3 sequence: CASSRRRDAFF. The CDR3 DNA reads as TGTGCCAGCAGCCGCAGGCGGGACGCTTTCTTT.

The CDR3 DNA follows: TGTGCCAGCAGGGGGGCCGAATCCAATCAGCCCCAGCATTTT. This sequence encodes CASRGAESNQPQHF. This chain links TRBV7-3 with TRBJ1-5, with D perhaps TRBD1 (6 bases). The V gene's germline CDR1 is SGHTA and CDR2 FQGTGA. CDR3 length: 14 amino acids. Trimming left V 6 bases short and J 3 bases short, with 12 bases between. Filled out from reference TRBV7-3 and TRBJ1-5, the complete variable domain reads GAGVSQTPSNKVTEKGKYVELRCDPISGHTALYWYRQSLGQGPEFLIYFQGTGAADDSGLPNDRFFAVRPEGSVSTLKIQRTERGDSAVYLCASRGAESNQPQHFGDGTRLSIL.

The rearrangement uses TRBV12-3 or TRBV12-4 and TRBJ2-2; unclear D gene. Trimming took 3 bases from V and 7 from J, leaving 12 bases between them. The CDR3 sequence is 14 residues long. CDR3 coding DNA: TGTGCCAGCAGTTTGAGGCTCGGCGTCGGGGAGCTGTTTTTT. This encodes CASSLRLGVGELFF.